Each of the 8 T cell receptor beta chains below was sequenced from the same sample in a study of identical twins. Each CDR3 protein is one row after TCRdb ran MiXCR on the 5' RACE reads. The sample holds roughly 1.6 million distinct CDR3 sequences; 25% to 35% are singletons and the top ten take about 0.25%. The specimen sequenced was cord blood. The origin of the receptors is a newborn girl in good health.

V and J are TRBV10-2 and TRBJ1-1, with a tentative D call TRBD1 (6 bases). Trimming removed 3 bases from V and 4 bases from J, with 9 bases in between. The germline V gene has CDR1 WSHSY and CDR2 SAAADI. The CDR3 contains 13 residues. The CDR3 DNA reads as TGCGCCAGCAGTGATGGCAGGGGCACTGAAGCTTTCTTT. It specifies CASSDGRGTEAFF.

V usage is TRBV5-1 and J usage is TRBJ2-4; TRBD2 agrees at 9 bases. The DNA end is a closer match to TRBJ2-7, so the J assignment may be wrong. CDR1 SGHRS and CDR2 YFSETQ come from the germline V gene. The CDR3 extends over 13 amino acids. CDR3 DNA: TGCGCCAGCAGCTGGACTAGCGAGTACGAGCAGTACTTC. This codes for CASSWTSEYEQYF.

This CDR3 is CASSPGWASGGTQETQYF. CDR3 in DNA: TGTGCCAGCTCACCCGGATGGGCTAGCGGGGGAACACAAGAGACCCAGTACTTC. V is TRBV18 and J is TRBJ2-5, with 10 bases aligning to TRBD2. J lost 2 bases, V lost 3 bases, and 12 bases had no gene match. The germline CDR1 and CDR2 sequences are KGHSH and LQKENI. The CDR3 runs to 18 residues.

V and J are TRBV7-2 and TRBJ2-7, with 9 positions matching TRBD2. The V segment lost 5 bases and the J segment 0 bases; nucleotides outside the gene matches: 8. The CDR3 sequence is 16 residues long. Germline V CDR1 and CDR2: SGHTA, FQGNSA. The CDR3 DNA sequence: TGTGCCAGCAGCCGCCTGACTAGCGGTAGCTCCTACGAGCAGTACTTC. Translation: CASSRLTSGSSYEQYF.

The chain couples TRBV20-1 to TRBJ2-4, with TRBD2 matching 8 bases. The J call may be wrong; the DNA end is better matched by TRBJ2-7. From germline, CDR1 is DFQATT and CDR2 SNEGSKA (reference sequence). This CDR3 is 12 amino acids long. The CDR3 DNA follows: TGCAGTGCTAGCGGGAGGGGATGCGAGCAGTACTTC. It translates to CSASGRGCEQYF.

This clonotype has only a few counts. V and J are TRBV7-2 and TRBJ2-1, with TRBD1 matching over 7 bases. Looked up from germline, CDR1 is SGHTA and CDR2 is FQGNSA. J was trimmed by 8 bases and V by 3 bases; bases with no gene match: 10. The CDR3 runs to 15 residues. The CDR3 coding sequence is TGTGCCAGCAGCTTGACAGGGTGGTATACCCATGAGCAGTTCTTC. Encoded protein: CASSLTGWYTHEQFF.

The chain joins TRBV6-2 or TRBV6-3 to TRBJ2-1; D is perhaps TRBD2 (7 bases). There are 20 residues in the CDR3. Between the trimmed V and J ends, which lost 0 bases and 8 bases, there was a span of 29 bases. The germline CDR1 and CDR2 sequences are MNHEY and SVGEGT. This CDR3 is CASSYSLLHYRGGPHDEQFF. The CDR3 nucleotides read TGTGCCAGCAGTTACTCGTTATTGCATTATAGGGGGGGCCCTCATGATGAGCAGTTCTTC.

This clonotype was observed many times. This sequence joins TRBV29-1 and TRBJ2-3, with D unclear. Germline loops: CDR1 SQVTM, CDR2 ANQGSEA. V lost 1 base and J lost 4, with 12 bases in between. The CDR3 length is 14 residues. In nucleotides, the CDR3 is TGCAGCGTTGAAGGGCTAGTTTTAGCAGATACGCAGTATTTT. Its protein is CSVEGLVLADTQYF.